This record covers a single T cell receptor beta chain. The repertoire was sequenced with immunoSEQ multiplex PCR; TCRdb's copy has only in-frame clones and lacks some. Of roughly 230,000 clones listed, about 80% are singletons. The data derive from a study of blood T cell repertoires in COVID-19. Study-level background: The United States, Italy and Spain were the sources of the acute and convalescent COVID-19 samples.

Germline lookup yields CDR1 MNHNS and CDR2 SASEGT. The V end lost 1 base, the J end lost 4 bases, and 13 bases lay between the germline ends. The CDR3 runs to 16 residues. The material sequenced was peripheral blood. This receptor was obtained from a man aged 45-60 years with active or convalescent COVID-19. This chain links TRBV6-1 with TRBJ2-2; the D gene is possibly TRBD1 (5 bases). Here the CDR3 reads CASSEVTGRGTGELFF. CDR3 bases: TGTGCCAGCAGTGAAGTCACAGGTAGAGGCACCGGGGAGCTGTTTTTT.